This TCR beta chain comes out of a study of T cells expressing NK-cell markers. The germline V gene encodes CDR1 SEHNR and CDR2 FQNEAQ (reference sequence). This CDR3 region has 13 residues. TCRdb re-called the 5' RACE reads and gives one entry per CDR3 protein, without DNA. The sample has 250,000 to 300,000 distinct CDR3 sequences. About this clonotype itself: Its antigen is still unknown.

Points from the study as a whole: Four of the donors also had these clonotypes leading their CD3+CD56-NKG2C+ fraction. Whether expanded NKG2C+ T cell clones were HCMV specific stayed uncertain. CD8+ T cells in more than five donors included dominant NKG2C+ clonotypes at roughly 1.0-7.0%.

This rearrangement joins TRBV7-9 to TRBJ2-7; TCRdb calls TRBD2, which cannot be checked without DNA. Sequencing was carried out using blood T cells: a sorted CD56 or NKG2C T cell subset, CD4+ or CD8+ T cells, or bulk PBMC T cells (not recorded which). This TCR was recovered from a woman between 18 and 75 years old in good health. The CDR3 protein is CASSPLGAYEQYF.